This T cell receptor (beta chain) was captured in a study of CD8 T cells in ankylosing spondylitis. The CDR3 length is 16 residues. Trimming stripped 0 bases from V and 2 bases from J, with 12 bases between. From germline, CDR1 is SGHRS and CDR2 YFSETQ. In this sample, this clonotype turned up many times. Its antigen is currently unknown. General study findings and limits: Reportedly, matched ankylosing spondylitis synovial fluid was significantly enriched for disease-linked clones. Seemingly characteristic of ankylosing spondylitis blood was a TCR beta motif consisting of under 10 highly homologous variants.

TCRdb analysed the 5' RACE reads with MiXCR anew, one entry per CDR3 protein. Of approximately 400,000 distinct CDR3 sequences listed, 25% to 30% are singletons. Sequenced input: blood, either unsorted or a sorted T cell fraction (not recorded which). The sequence derives from a male donor with ankylosing spondylitis. This sequence joins TRBV5-1 and TRBJ2-1, with D possibly being TRBD1 or TRBD2 (5 bases each). CDR3 protein: CASSLVGAAAYNEQFF. The CDR3, as DNA: TGCGCCAGCAGCTTGGTCGGGGCGGCCGCCTACAATGAGCAGTTCTTC.